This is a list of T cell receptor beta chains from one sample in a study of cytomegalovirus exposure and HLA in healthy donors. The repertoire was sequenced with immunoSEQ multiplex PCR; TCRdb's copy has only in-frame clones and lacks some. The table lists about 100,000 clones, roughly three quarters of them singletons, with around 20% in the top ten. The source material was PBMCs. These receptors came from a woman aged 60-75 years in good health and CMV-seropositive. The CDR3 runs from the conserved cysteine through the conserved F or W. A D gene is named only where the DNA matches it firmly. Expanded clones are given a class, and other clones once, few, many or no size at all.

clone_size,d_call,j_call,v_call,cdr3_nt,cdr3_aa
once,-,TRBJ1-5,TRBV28,TGTGCCAGCAGTTTCGACTTTGACAATCAGCCCCAGCATTTT,CASSFDFDNQPQHF
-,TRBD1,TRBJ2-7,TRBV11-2,TGTGCCAGCAGCCAGGACAGGGTCTCCTACGAGCAGTACTTC,CASSQDRVSYEQYF
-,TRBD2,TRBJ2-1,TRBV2,TGTGCCAGACGATCCGGGACTAGGGTCAATGAGCAGTTCTTC,CARRSGTRVNEQFF
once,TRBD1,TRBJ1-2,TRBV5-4,TGTGCCAGCAGCTTAGGACAGGGCCTGCAAGCTAACTATGGCTACACCTTC,CASSLGQGLQANYGYTF
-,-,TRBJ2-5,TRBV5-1,TGCGCCAGCCACAAAAGTCCCAAAGAGACCCAGTACTTC,CASHKSPKETQYF
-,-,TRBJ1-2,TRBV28,TGTGCCAGCACCTCGGGAACCCCGGACGCTTTCTATGGCTACACCTTC,CASTSGTPDAFYGYTF
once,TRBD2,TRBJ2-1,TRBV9,TGTGCCAGCAGCCCCGGCGCGGGAGTACGAAATGAGCAGTTCTTC,CASSPGAGVRNEQFF
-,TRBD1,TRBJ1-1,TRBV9,TGTGCCAGCGGCGTTAGGGACAGTGTGAACACTGAAGCTTTCTTT,CASGVRDSVNTEAFF
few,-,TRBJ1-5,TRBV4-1,TGCGCCAGCAGCCACACAGGCAGCAATCAGCCCCAGCATTTT,CASSHTGSNQPQHF
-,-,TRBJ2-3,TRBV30,TGTGCCTGGAGTGTAAAGGGGATTTGGACGCAGTATTTT,CAWSVKGIWTQYF
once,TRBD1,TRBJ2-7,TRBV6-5,TGTGCCAGCAGTTCGGGACAGGGGACCTACGAGCAGTACTTC,CASSSGQGTYEQYF
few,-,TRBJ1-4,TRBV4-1,TGCGCCAGCAGCCATTATACAGGAGCCTTAAAGGGGGCTAATGAAAAACTGTTTTTT,CASSHYTGALKGANEKLFF
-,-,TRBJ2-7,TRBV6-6,TGTGCCAGCGGGGACTCCCTCCTTCGTCGGGAGCAGTACTTC,CASGDSLLRREQYF